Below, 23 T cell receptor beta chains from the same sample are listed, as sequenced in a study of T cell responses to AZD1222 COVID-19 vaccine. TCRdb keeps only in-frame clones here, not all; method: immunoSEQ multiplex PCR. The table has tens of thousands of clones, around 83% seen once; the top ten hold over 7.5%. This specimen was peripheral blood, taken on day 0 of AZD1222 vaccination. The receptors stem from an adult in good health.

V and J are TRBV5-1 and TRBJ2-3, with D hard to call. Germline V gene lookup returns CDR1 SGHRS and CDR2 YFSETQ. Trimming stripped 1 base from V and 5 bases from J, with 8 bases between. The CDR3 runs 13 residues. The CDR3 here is CASSLRAEDTQYF. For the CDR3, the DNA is TGCGCCAGCAGCTTGAGGGCGGAAGATACGCAGTATTTT.

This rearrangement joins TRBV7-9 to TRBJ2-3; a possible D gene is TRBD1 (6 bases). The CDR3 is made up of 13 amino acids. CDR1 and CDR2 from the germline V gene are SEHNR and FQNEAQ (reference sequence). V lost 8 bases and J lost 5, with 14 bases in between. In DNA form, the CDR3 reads TGTGCCAGCTTTCAGGGGCGCTTAGATACGCAGTATTTT. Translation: CASFQGRLDTQYF.

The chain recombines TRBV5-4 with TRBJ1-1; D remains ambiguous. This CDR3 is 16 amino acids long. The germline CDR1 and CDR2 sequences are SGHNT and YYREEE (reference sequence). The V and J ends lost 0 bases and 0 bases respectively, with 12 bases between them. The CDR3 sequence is CASSLGSGHMNTEAFF. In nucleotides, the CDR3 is TGTGCCAGCAGCTTGGGCTCGGGTCACATGAACACTGAAGCTTTCTTT.

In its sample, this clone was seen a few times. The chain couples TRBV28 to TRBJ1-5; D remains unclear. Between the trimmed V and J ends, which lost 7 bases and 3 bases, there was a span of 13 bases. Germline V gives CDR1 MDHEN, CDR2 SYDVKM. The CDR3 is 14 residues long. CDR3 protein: CASMFNLFNQPQHF. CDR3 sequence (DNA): TGTGCCAGCATGTTCAATCTATTCAATCAGCCCCAGCATTTT.

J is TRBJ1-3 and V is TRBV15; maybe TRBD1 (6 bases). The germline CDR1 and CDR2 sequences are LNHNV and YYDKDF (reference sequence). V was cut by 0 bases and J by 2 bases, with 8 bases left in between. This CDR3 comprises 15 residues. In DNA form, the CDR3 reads TGTGCCACCAGCAGAGATCGGGGGCCTGGAAACACCATATATTTT. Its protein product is CATSRDRGPGNTIYF.

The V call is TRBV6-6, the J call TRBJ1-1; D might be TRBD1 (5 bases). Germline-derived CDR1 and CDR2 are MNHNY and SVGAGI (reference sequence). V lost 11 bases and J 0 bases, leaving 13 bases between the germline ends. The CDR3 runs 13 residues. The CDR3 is CAGSGGMNTEAFF. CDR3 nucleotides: TGTGCCGGAAGCGGGGGAATGAACACTGAAGCTTTCTTT.

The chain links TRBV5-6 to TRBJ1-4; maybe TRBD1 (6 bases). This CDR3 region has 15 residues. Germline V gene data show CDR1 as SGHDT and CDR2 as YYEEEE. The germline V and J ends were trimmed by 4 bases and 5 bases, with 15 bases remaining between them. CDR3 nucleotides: TGTGCCAGCAGCCTCGGGACACAAGCAAATGAAAAACTGTTTTTT. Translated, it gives CASSLGTQANEKLFF.

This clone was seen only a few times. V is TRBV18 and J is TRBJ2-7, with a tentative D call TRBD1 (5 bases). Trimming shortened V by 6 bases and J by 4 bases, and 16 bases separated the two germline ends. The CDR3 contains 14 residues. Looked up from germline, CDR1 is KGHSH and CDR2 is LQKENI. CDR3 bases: TGTGCCAGCTCCCCTGCGGCAGGGTCGTACGAGCAGTACTTC. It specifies CASSPAAGSYEQYF. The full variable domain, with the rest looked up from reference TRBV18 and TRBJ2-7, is NAGVMQNPRHLVRRRGQEARLRCSPMKGHSHVYWYRQLPEEGLKFMVYLQKENIIDESGMPKERFSAEFPKEGPSILRIQQVVRGDSAAYFCASSPAAGSYEQYFGPGTRLTVT.

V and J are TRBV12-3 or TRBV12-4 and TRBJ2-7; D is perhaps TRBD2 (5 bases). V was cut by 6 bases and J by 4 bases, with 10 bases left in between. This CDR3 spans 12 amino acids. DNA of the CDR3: TGTGCCAGCAGAGGACGAGGGTACGAGCAGTACTTC. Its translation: CASRGRGYEQYF.

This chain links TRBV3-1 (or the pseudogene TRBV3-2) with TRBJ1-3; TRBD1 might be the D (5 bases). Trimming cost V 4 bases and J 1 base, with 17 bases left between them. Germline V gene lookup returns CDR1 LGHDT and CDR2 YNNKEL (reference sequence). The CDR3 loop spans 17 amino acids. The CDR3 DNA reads TGTGCCAGCAGCCCGCGCCCACAGGCTTTATCTGGAAACACCATATATTTT. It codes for CASSPRPQALSGNTIYF.

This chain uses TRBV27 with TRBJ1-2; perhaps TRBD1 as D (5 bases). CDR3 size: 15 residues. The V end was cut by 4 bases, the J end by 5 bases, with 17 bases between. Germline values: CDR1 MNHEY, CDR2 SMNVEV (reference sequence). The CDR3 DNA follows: TGTGCCAGCAGTTCGTTCGGGCAGGGTGTTTATGGCTACACCTTC. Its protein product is CASSSFGQGVYGYTF.

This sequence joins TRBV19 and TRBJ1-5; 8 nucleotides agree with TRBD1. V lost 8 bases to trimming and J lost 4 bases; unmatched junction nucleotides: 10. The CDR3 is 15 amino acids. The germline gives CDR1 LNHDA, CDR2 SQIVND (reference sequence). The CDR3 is CASSDRATQNQPQHF. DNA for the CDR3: TGTGCCAGTTCGGACAGGGCCACCCAAAATCAGCCCCAGCATTTT.

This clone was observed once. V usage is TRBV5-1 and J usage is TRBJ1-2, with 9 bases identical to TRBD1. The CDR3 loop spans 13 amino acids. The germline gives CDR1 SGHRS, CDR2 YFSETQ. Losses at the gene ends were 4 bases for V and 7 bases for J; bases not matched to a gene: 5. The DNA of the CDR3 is TGCGCCAGCAGCGCCGGGACAGGGAGTGGCTACACCTTC. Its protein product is CASSAGTGSGYTF.

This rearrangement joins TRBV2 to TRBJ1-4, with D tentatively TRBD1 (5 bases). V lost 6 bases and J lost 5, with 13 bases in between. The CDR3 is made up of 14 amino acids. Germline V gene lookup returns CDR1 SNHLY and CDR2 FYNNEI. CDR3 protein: CASSPGRLNEKLFF. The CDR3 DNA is TGTGCCAGCAGCCCGGGACGGTTGAATGAAAAACTGTTTTTT. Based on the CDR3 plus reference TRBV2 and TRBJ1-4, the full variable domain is EPEVTQTPSHQVTQMGQEVILRCVPISNHLYFYWYRQILGQKVEFLVSFYNNEISEKSEIFDDQFSVERPDGSNFTLKIRSTKLEDSAMYFCASSPGRLNEKLFFGSGTQLSVL.

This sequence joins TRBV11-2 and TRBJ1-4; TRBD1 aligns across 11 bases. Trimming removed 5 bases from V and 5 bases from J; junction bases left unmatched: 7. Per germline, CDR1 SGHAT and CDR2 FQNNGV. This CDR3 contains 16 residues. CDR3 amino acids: CASSQGQGVRNEKLFF. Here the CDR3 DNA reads TGTGCCAGCAGCCAGGGACAGGGGGTTCGGAATGAAAAACTGTTTTTT. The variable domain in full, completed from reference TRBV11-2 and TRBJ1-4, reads EAGVAQSPRYKIIEKRQSVAFWCNPISGHATLYWYQQILGQGPKLLIQFQNNGVVDDSQLPKDRFSAERLKGVDSTLKIQPAKLEDSAVYLCASSQGQGVRNEKLFFGSGTQLSVL.

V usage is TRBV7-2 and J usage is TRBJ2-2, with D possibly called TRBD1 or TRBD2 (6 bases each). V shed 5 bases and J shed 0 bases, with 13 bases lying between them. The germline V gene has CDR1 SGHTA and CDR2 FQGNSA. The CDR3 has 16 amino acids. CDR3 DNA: TGTGCCAGCAGCCTAGGGGGGCCCGCGAACACCGGGGAGCTGTTTTTT. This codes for CASSLGGPANTGELFF.

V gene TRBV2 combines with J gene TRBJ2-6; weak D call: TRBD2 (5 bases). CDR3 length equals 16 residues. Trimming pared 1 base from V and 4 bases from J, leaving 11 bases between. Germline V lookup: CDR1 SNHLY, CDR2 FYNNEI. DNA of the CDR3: TGTGCCAGCAGTGAAGGGTCTACTAGGGGGGCCAACGTCCTGACTTTC. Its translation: CASSEGSTRGANVLTF.

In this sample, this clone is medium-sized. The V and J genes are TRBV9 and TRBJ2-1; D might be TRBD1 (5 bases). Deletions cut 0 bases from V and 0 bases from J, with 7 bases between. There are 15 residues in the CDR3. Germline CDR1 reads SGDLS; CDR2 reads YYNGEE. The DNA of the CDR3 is TGTGCCAGCAGCGTAGACAGGTTCTCCTACAATGAGCAGTTCTTC. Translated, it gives CASSVDRFSYNEQFF.

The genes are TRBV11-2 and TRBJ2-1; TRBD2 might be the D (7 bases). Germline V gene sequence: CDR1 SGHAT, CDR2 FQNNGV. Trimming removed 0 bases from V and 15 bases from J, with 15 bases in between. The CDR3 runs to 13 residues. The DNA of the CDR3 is TGTGCCAGCAGCTTAGATTGGGGGGGGCTCCTGTTCTTC. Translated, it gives CASSLDWGGLLFF.

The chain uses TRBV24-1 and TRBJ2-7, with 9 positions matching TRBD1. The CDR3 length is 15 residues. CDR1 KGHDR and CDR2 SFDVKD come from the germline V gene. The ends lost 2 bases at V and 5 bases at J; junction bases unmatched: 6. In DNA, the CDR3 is TGTGCCACCAGTGATTCCGGGACAGGGAGGCACGAGCAGTACTTC. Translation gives CATSDSGTGRHEQYF.

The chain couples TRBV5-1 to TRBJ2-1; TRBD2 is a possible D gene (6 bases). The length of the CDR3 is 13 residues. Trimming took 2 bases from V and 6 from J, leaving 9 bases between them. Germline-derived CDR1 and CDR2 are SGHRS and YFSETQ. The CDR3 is CASSFSGSNEQFF. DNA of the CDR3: TGCGCCAGCAGCTTTTCCGGGAGCAATGAGCAGTTCTTC.

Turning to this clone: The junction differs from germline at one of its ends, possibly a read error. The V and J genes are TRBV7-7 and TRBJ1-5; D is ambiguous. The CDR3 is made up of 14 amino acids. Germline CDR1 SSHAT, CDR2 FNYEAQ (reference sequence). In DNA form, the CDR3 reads TGTGCTAGCAGCTTAGCGCGGGGTCGTGAGCCCCAGCATTTT. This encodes CASSLARGREPQHF.

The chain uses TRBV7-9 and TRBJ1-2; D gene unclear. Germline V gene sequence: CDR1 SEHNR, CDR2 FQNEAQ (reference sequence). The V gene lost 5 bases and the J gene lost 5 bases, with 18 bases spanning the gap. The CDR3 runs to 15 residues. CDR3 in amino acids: CASSPSAATRYGYTF. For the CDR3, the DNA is TGTGCCAGCAGCCCCTCGGCAGCCACAAGGTATGGCTACACCTTC.